This entry lists 6 T cell receptor beta chains sequenced from one sample in a study of a mutant IDH1 vaccine in newly diagnosed glioma (dated by TCRdb to the early 2020s). Library preparation was by the immunoSEQ multiplex PCR assay. In TCRdb, the immuneACCESS table is reduced to in-frame sequences with V and J assigned. These tables do not hold every clone; where another copy was compared, an unresolved V gene accounts for under half, and the others remain unexplained. Present in this sample are tens of thousands of clones, 74% of which were seen just once. Around 4.5% of the sample is taken by the ten largest. This sample's time point label indicates: week 35, safety follow-up. Each vaccine dose was 300 ug of a 20-mer mutant IDH1 peptide in Montanide, given subcutaneously with topical imiquimod. The antigens these receptors bind are not known. The specimen comprised PBMCs, sampled from a glioma patient whose treatment included an IDH1 peptide vaccine. Every receptor here comes from a man between 50 and 59 years old with glioma.

This clone was detected only once. The V call is TRBV5-1, the J call TRBJ2-1, with unresolved D. The CDR3 sequence is 11 residues long. From germline, CDR1 is SGHRS and CDR2 YFSETQ. The ends were cut back, 0 bases at V and 5 bases at J, with 0 bases in the middle. For the CDR3, the DNA is TGCGCCAGCAGCTTGGACAATGAGCAGTTCTTC. Translating it yields CASSLDNEQFF.

The chain carries TRBV5-6 and TRBJ1-2; D is unclear. Looked up from germline, CDR1 is SGHDT and CDR2 is YYEEEE. The CDR3 consists of 14 residues. V lost 2 bases and J 7 bases, leaving 15 bases between the germline ends. CDR3 DNA: TGTGCCAGCAGCTTAGGCCAGCTTAAGGTTGGCTACACCTTC. Translation gives CASSLGQLKVGYTF.

The rearrangement joins TRBV2 to TRBJ1-1, with D perhaps matching TRBD1 (5 bases). The CDR3 spans 15 residues. CDR1 is SNHLY and CDR2 is FYNNEI in the germline V gene. V shed 3 bases and J shed 8 bases, with 19 bases lying between them. The CDR3 bases are TGTGCCAGCAGTGAGTTGTCAGGGTTTCTGGCGGAAGCTTTCTTT. It yields the protein CASSELSGFLAEAFF.

The chain employs TRBV9 and TRBJ2-7; TRBD1 agrees at 7 bases. After removal of 2 bases from V and 1 base from J, the junction contained 6 bases not matched to a gene. Germline lookup yields CDR1 SGDLS and CDR2 YYNGEE. This CDR3 is built from 15 residues. The CDR3 is CASSVGTDLSYEQYF. The CDR3 DNA is TGTGCCAGCAGCGTCGGGACAGATTTATCCTACGAGCAGTACTTC.

The V gene is TRBV27, the J gene TRBJ2-1, with D unclear. V was trimmed by 0 bases and J by 8 bases, leaving 5 bases between them. Germline V gene data show CDR1 as MNHEY and CDR2 as SMNVEV (reference sequence). The CDR3 runs to 12 residues. The CDR3: CASSLSGDEQFF. CDR3 sequence (DNA): TGTGCCAGCAGTTTATCGGGCGATGAGCAGTTCTTC.

The J gene is TRBJ2-7, the V gene TRBV7-2; 8 bases line up with TRBD2. Germline V lookup: CDR1 SGHTA, CDR2 FQGNSA. V lost 5 bases, J lost 6 bases, and 9 bases stayed unmatched. There are 14 residues in the CDR3. The chain's CDR3 is CASSLGLARVEQYF. The CDR3 region has the DNA TGTGCCAGCAGCCTAGGACTAGCCCGGGTCGAGCAGTACTTC.